This T cell receptor beta chain was observed in a study of metastatic and nonmetastatic thyroid tumors. Of note for this clone: The junction differs from germline at one of its ends, possibly a read error.

TCRdb re-called clones via MiXCR from the PCR reads. Found here are fewer than 35,000 clones, about 15% of them singletons; the top ten hold 19%. All patients were treatment-naive before thyroid surgery. Germline V gives CDR1 MGHRA, CDR2 YSYEKL. This CDR3 comprises 16 residues. The V call is TRBV4-1, the J call TRBJ2-1, with D uncertain. Sequencing was performed on blood. The source of this sequence is a male donor with papillary thyroid cancer or a benign thyroid nodule (not recorded which). Some clones in this sample may be carry-over from other donors' samples. The CDR3 sequence is CTSSPPLRVSRNEQFF. In DNA form, the CDR3 reads TGCACCAGCAGCCCCCCCCTTCGCGTGAGTAGGAATGAGCAGTTCTTC.